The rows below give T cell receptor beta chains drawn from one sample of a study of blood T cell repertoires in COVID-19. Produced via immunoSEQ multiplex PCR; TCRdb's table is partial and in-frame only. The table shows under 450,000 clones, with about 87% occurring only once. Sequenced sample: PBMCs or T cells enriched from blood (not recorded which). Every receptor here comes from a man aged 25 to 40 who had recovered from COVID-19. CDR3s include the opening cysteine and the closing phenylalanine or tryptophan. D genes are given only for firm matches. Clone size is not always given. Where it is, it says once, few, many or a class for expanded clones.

cdr3_nt: TGTGCCAGCAGTTACTCGATTGGGCGAACGGATAATGGCTACACCTTC
cdr3_aa: CASSYSIGRTDNGYTF
clone_size: .
v_call: TRBV6-5
j_call: TRBJ1-2
d_call: .

cdr3_nt: TGTGCCAGCAGTTACTCCGACAGGGCTGACACTGAAGCTTTCTTT
cdr3_aa: CASSYSDRADTEAFF
clone_size: few
v_call: TRBV6-5
j_call: TRBJ1-1
d_call: TRBD1

cdr3_nt: TGTGCCAGCAGACAGGACCCGACCTACGAGCAGTACTTC
cdr3_aa: CASRQDPTYEQYF
clone_size: .
v_call: TRBV28
j_call: TRBJ2-7
d_call: .

cdr3_nt: TGTGCCAGCAAGACTAGCGGGCCATCGAACACCGGGGAGCTGTTTTTT
cdr3_aa: CASKTSGPSNTGELFF
clone_size: .
v_call: TRBV19
j_call: TRBJ2-2
d_call: TRBD2

cdr3_nt: TGTGCCAGCAGGGGAACCGGGACAGGAAGCTATGGCTACACCTTC
cdr3_aa: CASRGTGTGSYGYTF
clone_size: .
v_call: TRBV27
j_call: TRBJ1-2
d_call: TRBD1

cdr3_nt: TGTGCCAGCATTTCGGAAGGGGGCACTGAAGCTTTCTTT
cdr3_aa: CASISEGGTEAFF
clone_size: once
v_call: TRBV6-5
j_call: TRBJ1-1
d_call: .

cdr3_nt: TGTGCCAGCAGCTCCCCCCTCCGGGAGGAGCAGTTCTTC
cdr3_aa: CASSSPLREEQFF
clone_size: .
v_call: TRBV13
j_call: TRBJ2-1
d_call: .

cdr3_nt: TGTGCCAGCAGCTTGGTCGGTCGTTCGGAGGAGACCCAGTACTTC
cdr3_aa: CASSLVGRSEETQYF
clone_size: once
v_call: TRBV5-4
j_call: TRBJ2-5
d_call: .

cdr3_nt: TGTGCCAGCAGCAGACTAGGCAGGGGGATCACTGAAGCTTTCTTT
cdr3_aa: CASSRLGRGITEAFF
clone_size: .
v_call: TRBV3-1/TRBV3-2
j_call: TRBJ1-1
d_call: TRBD1

cdr3_nt: TGTGCCAGCAGCCGGCGGGACTCGGAGACCCAGTACTTC
cdr3_aa: CASSRRDSETQYF
clone_size: .
v_call: TRBV13
j_call: TRBJ2-5
d_call: .

cdr3_nt: TGCGCCAGCAGCTTGGCGGGGGTCTTCTCTGGAAACACCATATATTTT
cdr3_aa: CASSLAGVFSGNTIYF
clone_size: .
v_call: TRBV5-1
j_call: TRBJ1-3
d_call: .

cdr3_nt: TGTGCCAGCAGTCTGGACAGGGCAAACACCGGGGAGCTGTTTTTT
cdr3_aa: CASSLDRANTGELFF
clone_size: .
v_call: TRBV6-2/TRBV6-3
j_call: TRBJ2-2
d_call: TRBD1

cdr3_nt: TGTGCCAGCAGCCCCAGGGGAGGGACCTCCGATACGCAGTATTTT
cdr3_aa: CASSPRGGTSDTQYF
clone_size: .
v_call: TRBV9
j_call: TRBJ2-3
d_call: .

cdr3_nt: TGCGCCAGCAGTCAATCTACTCCAGCTTTCTTT
cdr3_aa: CASSQSTPAFF
clone_size: .
v_call: TRBV10-2
j_call: TRBJ1-1
d_call: .

cdr3_nt: TGTGCCAGCAGCTTAGGTTTGTTTATGAACACTGAAGCTTTCTTT
cdr3_aa: CASSLGLFMNTEAFF
clone_size: .
v_call: TRBV7-9
j_call: TRBJ1-1
d_call: .

cdr3_nt: TGTGCCAGCAGCCAAATCTTCAGGGGGGCCCATGAGCAGTTCTTC
cdr3_aa: CASSQIFRGAHEQFF
clone_size: .
v_call: TRBV9
j_call: TRBJ2-1
d_call: .

cdr3_nt: TGTGCCAGCAGCTTATTTGAGCGAGGGGGCTACGAGCAGTACTTC
cdr3_aa: CASSLFERGGYEQYF
clone_size: few
v_call: TRBV7-6
j_call: TRBJ2-7
d_call: .